This TCR beta chain stems from a study of long-term antiretroviral therapy in people with HIV. This CDR3 has 13 amino acids. CDR1 and CDR2 from the germline V gene are SGHTA and FQGNSA. Between the trimmed V and J ends, which lost 1 base and 7 bases, there was a span of 10 bases. Every donor contributed at least one pre-ART and at least two post-ART PBMC samples. Run at survey level, the immunoSEQ assay was version v3.0. Profiling relied on immunoSEQ multiplex PCR, and the TCRdb table lists in-frame clones only, not all of them. The table lists around 30,000 clones, roughly 90% of them singletons. The sample here was unsorted PBMCs, taken 0.5 years after starting antiretroviral therapy. The genes are TRBV7-2 and TRBJ2-5; D is ambiguous. This TCR was sampled from a woman under 30 with HIV. CDR3 sequence reads: CASSLEPGGTQYF. In DNA form, the CDR3 reads TGTGCCAGCAGCTTAGAACCCGGTGGGACCCAGTACTTC.